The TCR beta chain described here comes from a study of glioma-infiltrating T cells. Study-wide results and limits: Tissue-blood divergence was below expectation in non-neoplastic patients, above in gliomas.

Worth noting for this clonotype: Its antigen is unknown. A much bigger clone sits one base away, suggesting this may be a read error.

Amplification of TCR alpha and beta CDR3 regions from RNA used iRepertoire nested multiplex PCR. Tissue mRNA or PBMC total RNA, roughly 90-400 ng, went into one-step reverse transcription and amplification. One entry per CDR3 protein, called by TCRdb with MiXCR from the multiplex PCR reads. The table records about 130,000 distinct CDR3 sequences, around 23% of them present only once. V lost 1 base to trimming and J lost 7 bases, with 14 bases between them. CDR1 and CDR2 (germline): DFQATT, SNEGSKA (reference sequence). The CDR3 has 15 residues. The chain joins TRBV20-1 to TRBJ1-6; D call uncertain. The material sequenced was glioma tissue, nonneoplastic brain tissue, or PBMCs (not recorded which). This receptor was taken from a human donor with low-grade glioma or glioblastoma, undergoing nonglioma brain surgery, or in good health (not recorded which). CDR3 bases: TGCAGTGCTAGAGGTCGAGGAAGGTTGAATTCACCCCTCCACTTT. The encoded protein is CSARGRGRLNSPLHF.